This T cell receptor (beta chain) was identified in a study of blood T cell repertoires in COVID-19. Study summary: Acute and convalescent COVID-19 specimens originated in the United States, Italy and Spain. From T cells, B-cell-depleted T cells, or PBMCs came the material, which was cDNA or gDNA.

Germline values: CDR1 LGHDT, CDR2 YNNKEL (reference sequence). The CDR3 is 15 amino acids. Trimming removed 3 bases from V and 5 bases from J, with 16 bases in between. Sequencing was performed with immunoSEQ multiplex PCR; in TCRdb, only in-frame clones are kept and a portion is missing. This table has about 29,000 clones, roughly 84% appearing once. Sequenced material: peripheral blood. This chain joins TRBV3-1 (or the pseudogene TRBV3-2) and TRBJ2-5, with a tentative D call TRBD2 (6 bases). The source is a man aged 80 or over with active COVID-19. CDR3 amino acids: CASSHPPGGMETQYF. The DNA of the CDR3 is TGTGCCAGCAGCCACCCCCCAGGAGGGATGGAGACCCAGTACTTC.